The 27 T cell receptor gamma chains listed next were all sequenced from one sample in a study of Vδ1+ human thymocytes. Their antigen targets remain unknown. Study findings and constraints: In the thymus, TRG and TRD repertoires looked highly polyclonal with Gaussian CDR3 lengths.

The template was reverse-transcribed extracted RNA. Multiplex PCR used pooled V-gene forward primers and a constant-region reverse primer to amplify CDR3s. TCRdb reanalyzed the multiplex PCR reads using CATT. The sample has under 13,000 gamma-chain clones, more than 35% seen once. The sequencing sample was made of Vdelta1+ gamma-delta thymocytes from the thymus. Subset reported: FACS-sorted CD3+ TCRalphabeta- TCRVdelta1+ TCRVdelta2- thymocytes. The receptors originated from a boy less than two years old who had congenital heart surgery.

Remarks on this clone: This sequence may be a read error, since a much larger clone differs from it by one base. The chain couples TRGV5 to TRGJ1 or TRGJ2. Assignment of the J gene here rests on matching the DNA to germline, because TCRdb gives none. CDR1 is VINAFY, CDR2 YDVSNSKD, per germline. The CDR3 has 13 amino acids. CDR3 protein: CATRDRPYYKKLF. CDR3 sequence (DNA): TGTGCCACCCGGGACAGGCCTTATTATAAGAAACTCTTT.

A remark on this clone: The same CDR3 arises from other DNA sequences in this sample as well. The chain employs TRGV4 and TRGJ1 or TRGJ2. TCRdb leaves out the J gene; it was filled in here by matching the DNA to germline. CDR1 EGSTGY and CDR2 YDSYTSSV come from the germline V gene. Germline trimming cut 2 bases from V and 5 bases from J; bases unmatched to any gene: 3. The CDR3 totals 12 residues. CDR3 sequence: CATWDAHYKKLF. The CDR3 DNA sequence: TGTGCCACCTGGGATGCTCATTATAAGAAACTCTTT.

No V gene was called, though TRGJ1 or TRGJ2 was called as the J gene. The CDR3 extends over 14 amino acids. In DNA form, the CDR3 reads TGTGCCACCTGGGACCTACTTATTTATTATAAGAAACTCTTT. It codes for CATWDLLIYYKKLF.

On this clone: A read error may explain this, as a much larger clone is one base away. The chain employs TRGV9 and TRGJ1 or TRGJ2. The CDR3 contains 13 residues. The V gene's germline CDR1 is GITISATS and CDR2 ISYDGTV (reference sequence). Germline trimming cut 2 bases from V and 4 bases from J; bases unmatched to any gene: 5. DNA for the CDR3: TGTGCCTTGTGGGAGGCGAAGTATTATAAGAAACTCTTT. Protein: CALWEAKYYKKLF.

Called V gene: TRGV3; the J gene was not called. Germline loops: CDR1 VTNTFY, CDR2 YDVSTARD (reference sequence). This CDR3 is built from 11 residues. CDR3 loop: CATWDRVCKLF. CDR3 coding DNA: TGTGCCACCTGGGACAGGGTTTGCAAACTCTTT.

This clone was counted a few times. The sample holds other DNA sequences that translate to the same CDR3. J is TRGJ1 or TRGJ2 and V is TRGV9. V lost 1 base to trimming and J lost 8 bases; unmatched junction nucleotides: 2. The CDR3 is 11 residues long. Germline values: CDR1 GITISATS, CDR2 ISYDGTV (reference sequence). The CDR3 region has the DNA TGTGCCTTGTGGGAGGTCCATAAGAAACTCTTT. Translated: CALWEVHKKLF.

This clone was counted only a few times. The same CDR3 can be traced to other DNA sequences in this sample. V usage is TRGV9 and J usage is TRGJ1 or TRGJ2. V lost 0 bases, J lost 6 bases, and 8 bases stayed unmatched. This CDR3 has 14 residues. Germline-derived CDR1 and CDR2 are GITISATS and ISYDGTV (reference sequence). CDR3 sequence: CALWEVPRGYKKLF. Written as DNA, the CDR3 is TGTGCCTTGTGGGAGGTGCCTCGTGGTTATAAGAAACTCTTT.

The chain couples TRGV4 to TRGJ1 or TRGJ2. TCRdb offers no J gene call, so here the DNA was matched to germline to obtain one. CDR3 length: 12 residues. In germline, CDR1 is EGSTGY, CDR2 YDSYTSSV. The ends lost 0 bases at V and 9 bases at J; junction bases unmatched: 5. CDR3 in amino acids: CATWDGVGKKLF. In nucleotides, the CDR3 is TGTGCCACCTGGGATGGGGTCGGTAAGAAACTCTTT.

This sequence joins TRGV4 and TRGJ1 or TRGJ2. TCRdb leaves out the J gene; it was filled in here by matching the DNA to germline. CDR1 and CDR2 (germline): EGSTGY, YDSYTSSV. This CDR3 has 16 amino acids. V dropped 0 bases and J dropped 5; count of bases not matched to a gene: 13. Written as DNA, the CDR3 is TGTGCCACCTGGGATGGGCCCCCCCGTGGAGATTATAAGAAACTCTTT. Its protein is CATWDGPPRGDYKKLF.

No J gene call was made, and the V gene is TRGV3. The CDR3 is made up of 12 amino acids. Per germline, CDR1 VTNTFY and CDR2 YDVSTARD (reference sequence). DNA for the CDR3: TGTGCCACCTGGGACGGGCCTTGGGTAAAACTCTTT. Amino acids: CATWDGPWVKLF.

This clone was seen once. A much larger clone lies a single base off, so this may be a read error. J gene TRGJ1 or TRGJ2 was identified, but the V gene was not called. The CDR3 length is 13 residues. In DNA form, the CDR3 reads TGTGCCACCTGGGATGTGCCTTATTATAAGAAACTCTTT. This sequence encodes CATWDVPYYKKLF.

The gene calls are TRGV3 and TRGJ1 or TRGJ2. Here the J gene was assigned by germline matching of the DNA, as TCRdb has none. Germline V gives CDR1 VTNTFY, CDR2 YDVSTARD (reference sequence). V lost 5 bases to trimming and J lost 12 bases; unmatched junction nucleotides: 13. This CDR3 contains 12 residues. CDR3 nucleotide sequence: TGTGCCACCTGGGCCCTCCTTGGAGGGAAACTCTTT. Encoded protein: CATWALLGGKLF.

In the case of this clone: The same CDR3 can be traced to other DNA sequences in this sample. The gene calls are TRGV3 and TRGJ1 or TRGJ2. In the absence of a J gene in TCRdb, the DNA was matched to germline to assign it here. V was pared by 0 bases and J by 7 bases, with 6 bases of the junction left unmatched. The germline CDR1 and CDR2 sequences are VTNTFY and YDVSTARD (reference sequence). CDR3 length: 13 amino acids. Here the CDR3 DNA reads TGTGCCACCTGGGACAGGCCGGTCTATAAGAAACTCTTT. The encoded protein is CATWDRPVYKKLF.

This clone has more than one count but fewer than ten. The V gene is TRGV9, the J gene TRGJ1 or TRGJ2. V gave up 0 bases and J gave up 11 bases; unmatched junction bases: 7. The CDR3 loop spans 12 amino acids. The germline V gene encodes CDR1 GITISATS and CDR2 ISYDGTV (reference sequence). The CDR3 sequence: CALWEVYGEKLF. CDR3 coding DNA: TGTGCCTTGTGGGAGGTGTACGGGGAGAAACTCTTT.

Worth noting for this clone: This same CDR3 is encoded by further DNA sequences in the sample. No V gene call is available, although the J gene is TRGJ1 or TRGJ2. The CDR3 covers 13 residues. CDR3 protein: CATWDRPSYKKLF. The CDR3 DNA reads as TGTGCCACCTGGGACAGGCCGTCTTATAAGAAACTCTTT.

The chain recombines TRGV9 with TRGJ1 or TRGJ2. After removal of 1 base from V and 7 bases from J, the junction contained 4 bases not matched to a gene. The CDR3 has 12 residues. The germline V gene has CDR1 GITISATS and CDR2 ISYDGTV (reference sequence). CDR3 sequence: CALWEVWYKKLF. The CDR3 DNA is TGTGCCTTGTGGGAGGTTTGGTATAAGAAACTCTTT.

The chain joins TRGV3 to TRGJ1 or TRGJ2. TCRdb gives no J gene; it was assigned here by matching the DNA to germline. The CDR3 is 14 residues long. The germline V gene encodes CDR1 VTNTFY and CDR2 YDVSTARD (reference sequence). V shed 0 bases, J shed 7 bases, and the junction held 9 bases outside the gene matches. The CDR3 bases are TGTGCCACCTGGGACAGGAAGGTGGGATATAAGAAACTCTTT. Translation: CATWDRKVGYKKLF.

The chain joins TRGV4 to TRGJ1 or TRGJ2. The J gene is absent in TCRdb and was assigned here via DNA matching to germline. The CDR3 extends over 15 amino acids. Trimming took 1 base from V and 0 from J; bases not matched to a gene: 6. Per germline, CDR1 EGSTGY and CDR2 YDSYTSSV. CDR3 in DNA: TGTGCCACCTGGGATGGAATCGAGAATTATTATAAGAAACTCTTT. As protein: CATWDGIENYYKKLF.

The genes are TRGV4 and TRGJ1 or TRGJ2. Since TCRdb gives no J gene, matching the DNA to germline was used here to assign it. Trimming removed 4 bases from V and 12 bases from J; junction bases left unmatched: 6. Looked up from germline, CDR1 is EGSTGY and CDR2 is YDSYTSSV. This CDR3 is built from 10 residues. The CDR3 region has the DNA TGTGCCACCTGGGACGGGACGAAACTCTTT. This encodes CATWDGTKLF.

The chain carries TRGV5 and TRGJ1 or TRGJ2. Trimming at V came to 0 bases and at J to 7 bases, leaving 6 bases not matched to a gene. The CDR3 runs to 13 residues. CDR1 and CDR2 (germline): VINAFY, YDVSNSKD. CDR3 in amino acids: CATWDRPSYKKLF. CDR3 sequence (DNA): TGTGCCACCTGGGACAGGCCTTCCTATAAGAAACTCTTT.

The V and J genes are TRGV4 and TRGJ1 or TRGJ2. The J segment lost 5 bases and the V segment lost 5 bases, leaving 3 bases of the junction unmatched. The CDR3 consists of 11 residues. Germline CDR1 and CDR2: EGSTGY and YDSYTSSV. The CDR3 reads CATWVNYKKLF. CDR3 nucleotides: TGTGCCACCTGGGTTAATTATAAGAAACTCTTT.

The sample holds a few counts of this clone. The junction and the germline gene differ at one end; a read error may be behind it. The genes are TRGV5 and TRGJ1 or TRGJ2. The germline V gene encodes CDR1 VINAFY and CDR2 YDVSNSKD. This CDR3 spans 13 amino acids. The CDR3 is CAAWDRRYYKKLF. The DNA of the CDR3 is TGTGCCGCCTGGGACAGGCGTTATTATAAGAAACTCTTT.

The chain uses TRGV5 and TRGJ1 or TRGJ2. Here the J gene came from matching the DNA to germline, since TCRdb omits it. V trimming: 6 bases; J trimming: 1 base; junction bases outside the gene matches: 3. The CDR3 runs 12 residues. Germline loops: CDR1 VINAFY, CDR2 YDVSNSKD. The CDR3 here is CATWTNYYKKLF. The CDR3 coding sequence is TGTGCCACCTGGACTAATTATTATAAGAAACTCTTT.

J is TRGJP and V is TRGV9. Looked up from germline, CDR1 is GITISATS and CDR2 is ISYDGTV (reference sequence). CDR3 size: 18 residues. Trimming at V came to 4 bases and at J to 4 bases, leaving 10 bases not matched to a gene. The CDR3 loop is CALWDPRQQELGKKIKVF. The CDR3 coding sequence is TGTGCCTTGTGGGATCCTCGCCAACAAGAGTTGGGCAAAAAAATCAAGGTATTT.

V gene TRGV2 combines with J gene TRGJ1 or TRGJ2. No J gene was available from TCRdb, and it was assigned here by a germline match of the DNA. The CDR3 is 13 residues long. Germline assignment: CDR1 EGSNGY and CDR2 YDSYNSKV. After removal of 0 bases from V and 12 bases from J, the junction contained 11 bases not matched to a gene. The CDR3 loop reads CATWDGPMDRKLF. The DNA for the CDR3 is TGTGCCACCTGGGACGGGCCGATGGATAGGAAACTCTTT.

This clone was observed a few times. The chain employs TRGV4 and TRGJ1 or TRGJ2. Germline V gene sequence: CDR1 EGSTGY, CDR2 YDSYTSSV. Trimming at V came to 6 bases and at J to 8 bases, leaving 10 bases not matched to a gene. The CDR3 runs 12 residues. CDR3 coding DNA: TGTGCCACCTGGAAATGGGGGGATAAGAAACTCTTT. Translated, it gives CATWKWGDKKLF.

V is TRGV3 and J is TRGJ1 or TRGJ2. The CDR3 totals 11 residues. The V gene end was trimmed by 4 bases and the J gene end by 10 bases; junction bases not matched to a gene: 7. The germline V gene encodes CDR1 VTNTFY and CDR2 YDVSTARD (reference sequence). In DNA, the CDR3 is TGTGCCACCTGGGAATCATGCAAGAAACTCTTT. Translating gives CATWESCKKLF.